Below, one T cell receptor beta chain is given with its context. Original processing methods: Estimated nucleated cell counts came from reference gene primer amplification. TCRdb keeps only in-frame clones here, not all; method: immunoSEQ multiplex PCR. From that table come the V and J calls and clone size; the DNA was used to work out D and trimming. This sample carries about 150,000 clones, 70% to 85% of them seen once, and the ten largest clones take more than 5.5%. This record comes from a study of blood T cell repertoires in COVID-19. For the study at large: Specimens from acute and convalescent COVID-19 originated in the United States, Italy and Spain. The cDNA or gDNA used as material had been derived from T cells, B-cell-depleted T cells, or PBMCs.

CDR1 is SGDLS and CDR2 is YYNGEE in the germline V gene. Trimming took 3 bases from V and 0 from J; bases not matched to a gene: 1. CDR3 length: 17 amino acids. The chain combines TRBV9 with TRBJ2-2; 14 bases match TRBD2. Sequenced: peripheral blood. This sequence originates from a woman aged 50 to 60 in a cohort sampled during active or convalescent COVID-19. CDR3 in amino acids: CASSATSGGANTGELFF. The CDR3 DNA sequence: TGTGCCAGCAGCGCGACTAGCGGGGGGGCGAACACCGGGGAGCTGTTTTTT.